These 11 T cell receptor beta chains share one sample of origin, sequenced in a study of T cells in Graves' hyperthyroidism and ophthalmopathy. Amplification targeted TCR beta CDR3 regions from RNA transcripts. HTBI primers were employed in a first-round RT-PCR of the TCR CDR3. TCRdb fed the multiplex PCR reads into MiXCR, producing one record per CDR3 protein. The table has about 610,000 distinct CDR3 sequences, 40% to 55% seen once; the top ten hold roughly 8.2%. The sequencing input was peripheral blood or thyroid tissue (not recorded which). The receptor set was obtained from a woman younger than 30 with Graves' hyperthyroidism.

The CDR3 DNA follows: TGTGCCAGCAGTGACTGGGGATACTCTGGCTACACCTTC. Translation gives CASSDWGYSGYTF. V is TRBV2 and J is TRBJ1-2; D gene uncertain. The length of the CDR3 is 13 residues. Germline V gene lookup returns CDR1 SNHLY and CDR2 FYNNEI. Trimming stripped 3 bases from V and 7 bases from J, with 12 bases between.

The rearrangement joins TRBV20-1 to TRBJ2-5; the match to TRBD2 covers 11 bases. Germline V gene sequence: CDR1 DFQATT, CDR2 SNEGSKA (reference sequence). V lost 4 bases to trimming and J lost 2 bases; unmatched junction nucleotides: 3. The CDR3 loop spans 14 amino acids. Here the CDR3 DNA reads TGCAGTGCTACGACTAGCGGGACGCAAGAGACCCAGTACTTC. Encoded protein: CSATTSGTQETQYF.

Details on this clonotype: This may come from a read error, since a much larger clone is one base off. This chain joins TRBV20-1 and TRBJ1-1; D uncertain. The CDR3 has 13 residues. Germline assignment: CDR1 DFQATT and CDR2 SNEGSKA (reference sequence). The DNA of the CDR3 is TGCAGTGCTAGAGTGCCCCGGGCCGCTGAAGCTTCCTTT. Its translation: CSARVPRAAEASF.

The chain carries TRBV7-2 and TRBJ2-6, with D perhaps matching TRBD2 (6 bases). The V end was cut by 5 bases, the J end by 2 bases, with 10 bases between. Germline-derived CDR1 and CDR2 are SGHTA and FQGNSA. The CDR3 length is 15 residues. CDR3: CASSRDLAGANVLTF. DNA for the CDR3: TGTGCCAGCAGCAGGGACTTGGCTGGGGCCAACGTCCTGACTTTC.

This chain uses TRBV2 with TRBJ2-1; D remains ambiguous. CDR3 length: 15 residues. Trimming stripped 7 bases from V and 0 bases from J, with 13 bases between. Germline CDR1 and CDR2: SNHLY and FYNNEI. The CDR3 sequence is CASTGKGSSYNEQFF. As DNA, the CDR3 is TGTGCCAGCACCGGCAAGGGAAGCTCCTACAATGAGCAGTTCTTC.

CDR3 nucleotides: TGCAGTGCTAGCCGTGGACAGGGGATCTCCTACGAGCAGTACTTC. Amino acids: CSASRGQGISYEQYF. This chain links TRBV20-1 with TRBJ2-7; 9 bases match TRBD1. Germline CDR1 reads DFQATT; CDR2 reads SNEGSKA (reference sequence). This CDR3 is built from 15 residues. The junction had 6 bases not matched to a gene; V was cut back by 3 bases and J by 0 bases.

As regards this clonotype: A read error may explain this, as a much larger clone is one base away. V is TRBV13 and J is TRBJ1-6; D is unresolved. The CDR3 has 16 amino acids. CDR1 is PRHDT, CDR2 FYEKMQ, per germline (reference sequence). The CDR3 sequence: CTSSSLGISYNSPLHF. The CDR3 DNA reads as TGTACCAGCAGCTCCCTGGGCATCTCCTATAATTCACCCCTCCACTTT.

The chain carries TRBV29-1 and TRBJ1-5; possible D gene TRBD1, 5 bases. Germline loops: CDR1 SQVTM, CDR2 ANQGSEA. V lost 8 bases and J 4 bases, leaving 12 bases between the germline ends. This CDR3 has 12 residues. CDR3 residues: CSFAGPNQPQHF. DNA for the CDR3: TGCAGCTTTGCAGGGCCTAATCAGCCCCAGCATTTT.

This clonotype was detected ten times or more. The CDR3 DNA is TGTGCCAGCAGTGACGTACAGGGAAGCAATCAGCCCCAGCATTTT. Translating gives CASSDVQGSNQPQHF. V gene TRBV27 combines with J gene TRBJ1-5, with D possibly TRBD1 on 6 matching bases. The CDR3 is 15 amino acids. Trimming took 5 bases from V and 1 from J, leaving 12 bases between them. Germline CDR1 reads MNHEY; CDR2 reads SMNVEV (reference sequence).

The rearrangement uses TRBV29-1 and TRBJ1-6; 9 bases line up with TRBD1. The CDR3 runs to 24 residues. V shed 7 bases and J 3 bases; nucleotides not matched to a gene: 34. Germline CDR1 SQVTM, CDR2 ANQGSEA. CDR3 nucleotide sequence: TGCAGCGCTAGACAGGGGGGGCAGCCCCACGAAGCTGCTGGCACAGCAGTCTATAATTCACCCCTCCACTTT. Protein sequence: CSARQGGQPHEAAGTAVYNSPLHF. The full variable domain, rest sourced from reference TRBV29-1 and TRBJ1-6, is SAVISQKPSRDICQRGTSLTIQCQVDSQVTMMFWYRQQPGQSLTLIATANQGSEATYESGFVIDKFPISRPNLTFSTLTVSNMSPEDSSIYLCSARQGGQPHEAAGTAVYNSPLHFGNGTRLTVT.

The chain is built from TRBV7-9 and TRBJ2-5; possible D gene TRBD1, 5 bases. CDR1 SEHNR and CDR2 FQNEAQ come from the germline V gene (reference sequence). Trimming left V 5 bases short and J 5 bases short, with 9 bases between. The CDR3 totals 12 residues. The CDR3 DNA is TGTGCCAGCAGCACAGGCAATGAGACCCAGTACTTC. Translated, it gives CASSTGNETQYF.